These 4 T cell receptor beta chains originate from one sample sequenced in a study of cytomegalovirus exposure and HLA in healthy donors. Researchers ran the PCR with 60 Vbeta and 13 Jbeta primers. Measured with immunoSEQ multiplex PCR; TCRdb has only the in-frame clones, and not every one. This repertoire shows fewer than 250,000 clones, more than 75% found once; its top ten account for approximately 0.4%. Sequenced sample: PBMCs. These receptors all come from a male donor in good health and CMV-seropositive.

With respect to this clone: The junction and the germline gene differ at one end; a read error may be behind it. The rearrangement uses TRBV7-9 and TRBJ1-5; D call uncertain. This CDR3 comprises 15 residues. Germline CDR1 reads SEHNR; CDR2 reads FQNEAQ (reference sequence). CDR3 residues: CSSSLAEGGNQPQHF. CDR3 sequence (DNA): TGTTCCAGCAGCTTAGCGGAGGGCGGCAATCAGCCCCAGCATTTT. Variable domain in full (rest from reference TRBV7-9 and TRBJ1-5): DTGVSQNPRHKITKRGQNVTFRCDPISEHNRLYWYRQTLGQGPEFLTYFQNEAQLEKSRLLSDRFSAERPKGSFSTLEIQRTEQGDSAMYLCSSSLAEGGNQPQHFGDGTRLSIL.

Written as DNA, the CDR3 is TGCGCCAGCAGCTTGGCGGAGGGTCAGACCGGGGAGCTGTTTTTT. It specifies CASSLAEGQTGELFF. J is TRBJ2-2 and V is TRBV5-1; D might be TRBD2 (6 bases). V lost 0 bases to trimming and J lost 5 bases, with 11 bases between them. Germline-derived CDR1 and CDR2 are SGHRS and YFSETQ. This CDR3 is 15 amino acids long.

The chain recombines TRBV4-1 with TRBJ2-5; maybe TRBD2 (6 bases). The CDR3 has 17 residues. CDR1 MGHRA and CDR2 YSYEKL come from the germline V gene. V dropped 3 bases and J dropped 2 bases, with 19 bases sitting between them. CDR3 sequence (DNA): TGCGCCAGCAGCCAGGATGTTGGGGGGAACGAACAAGAGACCCAGTACTTC. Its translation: CASSQDVGGNEQETQYF.

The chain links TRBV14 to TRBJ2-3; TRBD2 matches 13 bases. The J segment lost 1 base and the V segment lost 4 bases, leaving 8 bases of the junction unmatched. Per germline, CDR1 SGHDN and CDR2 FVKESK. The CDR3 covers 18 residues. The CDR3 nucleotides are TGTGCCAGCAGCCTCGGACTAGCGGGAGAGTACGGCACAGATACGCAGTATTTT. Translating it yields CASSLGLAGEYGTDTQYF.